The entry below describes one T cell receptor (beta chain). Which antigen it targets is not known. No base quality values were provided; no much bigger clone lies one nucleotide off. The sample belongs to a study of T cell repertoires in cytomegalovirus infection (dated by TCRdb to about 2019). For the wider study: Donor HLA type was relevant to the analysis, as public TCR beta signatures indicated carriage of CMV infection together with the matching HLA type.

The sequencer listed for this sample is Illumina HiSeq 1500. Starting from the raw public reads, TCRdb applied fastp trimming at Q25, assembled clones with MiXCR and retained in-frame beta chains. Under each unique CDR3 protein, matching rows form one entry showing the most common genes and DNA. The sample table lists about 740,000 distinct CDR3 sequences, 35% of them with a count of one. The biggest ten clones account for 2.8% of the sample. On the study overall, not on this receptor specifically: The ex vivo response was dominated by HLA-C-restricted CMV-specific TCR beta clonotypes, which also provided the single most frequent clonotype in two of eight donors. Cumulative frequency of public TCR beta family members discriminated carriers of CMV infection plus the relevant HLA type in this cohort and an independent roughly 330-donor cohort.

Sequencing was done on a sample of PBMCs. The receptor was derived from a human donor in good health (CMV status not recorded). Some clones in this sample may be carry-over from other donors' samples.

The CDR3 is CASRTGSAHTEAFF. The bases are TGTGCCAGCAGGACAGGGAGCGCGCACACTGAAGCTTTCTTT. The V and J segments used are TRBV28 and TRBJ1-1; a stretch of 7 junction bases matches TRBD1. The CDR3 spans 14 residues, from the cysteine through the phenylalanine. The DNA shown is the 42-base CDR3, in frame from base 1. V loses 6 bases at its end and J loses 3 bases; junction bases beyond the gene matches: 7. The germline V gene specifies MDHEN as CDR1 and SYDVKM as CDR2.